These 3 T cell receptor beta chains originate from one sample sequenced in a study of radiotherapy plus CTLA-4 blockade in lung cancer (dated 2018 in TCRdb). Libraries were prepared through the immunoSEQ multiplex PCR assay. TCRdb provides this immuneACCESS table in a form limited to in-frame rearrangements. Some clones are lacking; in checked studies, under half of them reflect an unresolved V gene, and why the rest are absent is not known. The sample records almost 55,000 clones, around four fifths of which are singletons. Roughly 3.5% of the sample is held by the ten biggest clonotypes. The specimen comprised peripheral blood, sampled from a patient treated with radiotherapy plus ipilimumab. Receptor source: a human donor with non-small cell lung cancer who had a partial response to radiotherapy plus ipilimumab.

The chain uses TRBV6-5 and TRBJ2-7; D is uncertain. The germline CDR1 and CDR2 sequences are MNHEY and SVGAGI. With 3 bases removed from V and 4 bases from J, the gap between germline ends came to 10 bases. The CDR3 consists of 13 residues. CDR3 coding DNA: TGTGCCAGCAGTTATAGGTTCAGGTACGAGCAGTACTTC. Its translation: CASSYRFRYEQYF.

The chain combines TRBV6-5 with TRBJ2-7; 8 nucleotides align to TRBD1. The germline gives CDR1 MNHEY, CDR2 SVGAGI. The V gene end was trimmed by 6 bases and the J gene end by 5 bases; junction bases not matched to a gene: 9. CDR3 length equals 14 residues. CDR3 loop: CASRIGQGRNEQYF. CDR3 nucleotide sequence: TGTGCCAGCAGAATCGGACAGGGAAGAAACGAGCAGTACTTC.

This clone was seen only once. The chain has TRBV6-1 and TRBJ1-2; maybe TRBD1 (5 bases). The CDR3 extends over 13 amino acids. CDR1 MNHNS and CDR2 SASEGT come from the germline V gene. Trimming took off 8 bases at V and 3 bases at J, with 13 bases between the two ends. DNA for the CDR3: TGTGCCAGCGGGGGGACGGCACACTATGGCTACACCTTC. This codes for CASGGTAHYGYTF.